This TCR beta chain was found in a study of siplizumab effects on memory and regulatory T cells. Repertoires were generated with immunoSEQ multiplex PCR, while TCRdb's copy carries only in-frame clones and drops some. The sample lists about 26,000 clones; 75% to 85% were seen once. Sequencing was carried out using memory CD4+ T cells sorted from blood. This receptor was obtained from a human donor in good health.

The chain's CDR3 is CASRPSGDEQFF. The DNA for the CDR3 is TGCGCCAGCAGGCCCAGTGGTGATGAGCAGTTCTTC. V and J are TRBV5-1 and TRBJ2-1, with D hard to call. Germline V CDR1 and CDR2: SGHRS, YFSETQ. The V end lost 5 bases, the J end lost 8 bases, and 11 bases lay between the germline ends. This CDR3 region has 12 residues.